The 24 T cell receptor beta chains reported below all come from one sample, sequenced in a study of persistence of HIV-infected CD4 T cells. The immunoSEQ assay was version 4, run in survey mode. Sequencing used immunoSEQ multiplex PCR; TCRdb keeps in-frame clones, though not all of them. Seen here are 40,000 to 45,000 clones, 89% observed once, and the top ten hold 1%. Cells were stimulated nonspecifically with anti-CD3/anti-CD28 magnetic beads. Responding CD4+ T cells were sorted by upregulation of both CD40 ligand and CD69. Their target antigens are unknown. Sample: CD4+ T cells sorted from PBMCs after approximately 19-hour stimulation, taken from a patient who received antiretroviral therapy. The receptors were sampled from an adult man with HIV who was CMV-seropositive.

This chain links TRBV5-6 with TRBJ1-3, with 7 bases aligning to TRBD1. Germline values: CDR1 SGHDT, CDR2 YYEEEE. The junction had 2 bases not matched to a gene; V was cut back by 5 bases and J by 0 bases. The CDR3 covers 14 residues. The CDR3 here is CASSRDSSGNTIYF. In nucleotides, the CDR3 is TGTGCCAGCAGTCGGGACAGCTCTGGAAACACCATATATTTT. Variable domain in full (rest from reference TRBV5-6 and TRBJ1-3): DAGVTQSPTHLIKTRGQQVTLRCSPKSGHDTVSWYQQALGQGPQFIFQYYEEEERQRGNFPDRFSGHQFPNYSSELNVNALLLGDSALYLCASSRDSSGNTIYFGEGSWLTVV.

This rearrangement joins TRBV3-1 (or the pseudogene TRBV3-2) to TRBJ2-2; unclear D gene. Germline-derived CDR1 and CDR2 are LGHDT and YNNKEL (reference sequence). The CDR3 covers 11 residues. Trimming took off 0 bases at V and 11 bases at J, with 4 bases between the two ends. Written as DNA, the CDR3 is TGTGCCAGCAGCCAAGAAGGAGAGCTGTTTTTT. Amino acids: CASSQEGELFF.

The V gene is TRBV28, the J gene TRBJ1-6, with 9 bases lining up with TRBD1. Looked up from germline, CDR1 is MDHEN and CDR2 is SYDVKM. The CDR3 covers 15 residues. Losses at the gene ends were 8 bases for V and 11 bases for J; bases not matched to a gene: 13. CDR3 DNA sequence: TGTGCCAGCGTCTTGGGGGGGACAGGGCCTCCACCCCTCCACTTT. This encodes CASVLGGTGPPPLHF.

The V and J genes are TRBV19 and TRBJ2-6; D is unclear. Germline values: CDR1 LNHDA, CDR2 SQIVND (reference sequence). V gave up 6 bases and J gave up 0 bases, with 12 bases separating them. The CDR3 length is 16 residues. CDR3 amino acids: CASSRSLGSGANVLTF. The CDR3 bases are TGTGCCAGTAGCAGGTCCCTCGGCTCTGGGGCCAACGTCCTGACTTTC. The variable domain in full, completed from reference TRBV19 and TRBJ2-6, reads DGGITQSPKYLFRKEGQNVTLSCEQNLNHDAMYWYRQDPGQGLRLIYYSQIVNDFQKGDIAEGYSVSREKKESFPLTVTSAQKNPTAFYLCASSRSLGSGANVLTFGAGSRLTVL.

The chain employs TRBV10-1 and TRBJ2-1; tentatively, D is TRBD2 (5 bases). Between the trimmed V and J ends, which lost 5 bases and 10 bases, there was a span of 9 bases. This CDR3 comprises 11 residues. From germline, CDR1 is WNHNN and CDR2 SYGVQD (reference sequence). DNA of the CDR3: TGCGCCAGCAGTCTGGGAGTAGAGCAGTTCTTC. It yields the protein CASSLGVEQFF.

A note on this clone: Other DNA sequences in this sample translate to the same CDR3. The chain couples TRBV3-1 (or the pseudogene TRBV3-2) to TRBJ2-7; D ambiguous. V was pared by 1 base and J by 0 bases, with 1 base between. Germline values: CDR1 LGHDT, CDR2 YNNKEL (reference sequence). There are 12 residues in the CDR3. The CDR3, as DNA: TGTGCCAGCAGCCAAGTCTCCTACGAGCAGTACTTC. This encodes CASSQVSYEQYF.

The chain recombines TRBV5-5 with TRBJ1-3; D is perhaps TRBD1 (6 bases). CDR1 is SGHKS and CDR2 is YYEKEE in the germline V gene (reference sequence). CDR3 length: 16 amino acids. V was trimmed by 6 bases and J by 1 base, leaving 17 bases between them. CDR3 coding DNA: TGTGCCAGCAACATAGGGGGGGGACAATCTGGAAACACCATATATTTT. Amino acid sequence: CASNIGGGQSGNTIYF.

The V and J genes are TRBV6-5 and TRBJ2-1, with a weak D call TRBD1 (6 bases). Germline V gives CDR1 MNHEY, CDR2 SVGAGI. Trimming pared 6 bases from V and 9 bases from J, leaving 15 bases between. This CDR3 is built from 13 residues. CDR3 sequence: CASSPTGKGEQFF. DNA of the CDR3: TGTGCCAGCAGCCCAACAGGGAAGGGTGAGCAGTTCTTC.

The chain combines TRBV12-3 or TRBV12-4 with TRBJ1-3; the D is unclear. The V end lost 7 bases, the J end lost 8 bases, and 12 bases lay between the germline ends. The CDR3 runs to 12 residues. The CDR3 region is CASTTVGYTIYF. The CDR3 region has the DNA TGTGCCAGCACCACAGTGGGTTACACCATATATTTT.

V gene TRBV18 combines with J gene TRBJ1-4; D remains unclear. Deletions cut 2 bases from V and 0 bases from J, with 4 bases between. The CDR3 is made up of 14 amino acids. From germline, CDR1 is KGHSH and CDR2 LQKENI. DNA for the CDR3: TGTGCCAGCTCACCATACACAACTAATGAAAAACTGTTTTTT. Translating it yields CASSPYTTNEKLFF.

The chain is built from TRBV25-1 and TRBJ2-1, with D perhaps TRBD1 or TRBD2 (6 bases each). The V end lost 8 bases, the J end lost 3 bases, and 8 bases lay between the germline ends. Germline CDR1 reads MGHDK; CDR2 reads SYGVNS. The CDR3 contains 12 residues. The CDR3: CASGGLYNEQFF. In DNA, the CDR3 is TGTGCCAGCGGGGGGCTCTACAATGAGCAGTTCTTC.

This chain uses TRBV24-1 with TRBJ2-1; 7 bases match TRBD2. With V trimmed by 10 bases and J by 2 bases, 10 bases remained unmatched. The CDR3 runs to 15 residues. Germline V CDR1 and CDR2: KGHDR, SFDVKD. The CDR3 DNA reads TGTGCCACGAGCCTAGCGGCCCATACCTACAATGAGCAGTTCTTC. It encodes CATSLAAHTYNEQFF.

The DNA of the CDR3 is TGTGCCAGCAGCCTAGGCGGGCAGGGGCATTATGGCTACACCTTC. Translation: CASSLGGQGHYGYTF. This sequence joins TRBV28 and TRBJ1-2, with a weak D call TRBD1 (6 bases). The CDR3 covers 15 residues. Germline loops: CDR1 MDHEN, CDR2 SYDVKM. The V end was cut by 6 bases, the J end by 5 bases, with 19 bases between.

The chain carries TRBV6-1 and TRBJ2-7, with unresolved D. V was shortened by 3 bases and J by 3 bases, with 6 bases between the two germline ends. Germline V gene data show CDR1 as MNHNS and CDR2 as SASEGT. There are 12 residues in the CDR3. CDR3 coding DNA: TGTGCCAGCAGTGACAGGTTCTACGAGCAGTACTTC. Residues: CASSDRFYEQYF.

The chain recombines TRBV5-4 with TRBJ1-2; tentative D call: TRBD1 (6 bases). Germline V gene sequence: CDR1 SGHNT, CDR2 YYREEE (reference sequence). CDR3 length: 15 residues. Trimming removed 2 bases at V and 4 bases at J, with 15 bases between. CDR3 sequence: CASSLQGTGLYGYTF. CDR3 DNA: TGTGCCAGCAGCTTACAGGGCACGGGGCTCTATGGCTACACCTTC.

This rearrangement joins TRBV28 to TRBJ2-7; 9 bases line up with TRBD1. Trimming cost V 7 bases and J 3 bases; bases outside gene matches: 7. This CDR3 spans 14 amino acids. The germline CDR1 and CDR2 sequences are MDHEN and SYDVKM. CDR3 DNA sequence: TGTGCCAGCACCCCGGGACAGGGAAACTACGAGCAGTACTTC. Translating it yields CASTPGQGNYEQYF.

This chain links TRBV5-1 with TRBJ1-1, with 8 bases lining up with TRBD1. This CDR3 spans 14 amino acids. CDR1 is SGHRS and CDR2 is YFSETQ in the germline V gene. Trimming took 5 bases from V and 4 from J; bases not matched to a gene: 7. Here the CDR3 DNA reads TGCGCCAGCAGGCCAGGGGGCGTGGGCACTGAAGCTTTCTTT. Its translation: CASRPGGVGTEAFF.

The V gene is TRBV27, the J gene TRBJ1-1; D possibly corresponds to TRBD1 (5 bases). Between the trimmed V and J ends, which lost 8 bases and 1 base, there was a span of 17 bases. Germline V gene lookup returns CDR1 MNHEY and CDR2 SMNVEV (reference sequence). The CDR3 runs 15 residues. CDR3 coding DNA: TGTGCCAGCGTCCCTTTCGGGACGGGGAACACTGAAGCTTTCTTT. As protein: CASVPFGTGNTEAFF.

The chain carries TRBV6-1 and TRBJ1-6, with D maybe TRBD1 (5 bases). The germline V gene encodes CDR1 MNHNS and CDR2 SASEGT. The V gene lost 2 bases and the J gene lost 10 bases, with 18 bases spanning the gap. This CDR3 contains 16 residues. In DNA form, the CDR3 reads TGTGCCAGCAGTGAACTATGGGGTGGGACTCGGTCACCCCTCCACTTT. Its protein is CASSELWGGTRSPLHF.

The CDR3 loop is CASSREHYSNQPQHF. CDR3 nucleotide sequence: TGTGCCAGCAGCCGGGAACATTATAGCAATCAGCCCCAGCATTTT. The V gene is TRBV21-1, the J gene TRBJ1-5. TRBV21-1 is assigned pseudogene status. This CDR3 spans 15 amino acids.

V gene TRBV18 combines with J gene TRBJ1-2; D possibly corresponds to TRBD1 (5 bases). This CDR3 has 16 residues. Trimming pared 6 bases from V and 8 bases from J, leaving 25 bases between. CDR1 KGHSH and CDR2 LQKENI come from the germline V gene. This CDR3 reads CASSPNSGPERGGYTF. The CDR3 DNA reads as TGTGCCAGCTCCCCTAATTCCGGGCCAGAAAGGGGCGGCTACACCTTC.

V gene TRBV19 combines with J gene TRBJ2-7, with TRBD1 matching over 8 bases. Germline CDR1 is LNHDA and CDR2 is SQIVND (reference sequence). With V trimmed by 4 bases and J by 6 bases, 11 bases remained unmatched. The CDR3 spans 15 residues. CDR3 in DNA: TGTGCCAGTAGTAGAGTGCAGGGGGCAGCGAGCGAGCAGTACTTC. It encodes CASSRVQGAASEQYF. The full variable domain, completed using reference TRBV19 and TRBJ2-7, is DGGITQSPKYLFRKEGQNVTLSCEQNLNHDAMYWYRQDPGQGLRLIYYSQIVNDFQKGDIAEGYSVSREKKESFPLTVTSAQKNPTAFYLCASSRVQGAASEQYFGPGTRLTVT.

The chain employs TRBV18 and TRBJ2-7, with D hard to call. CDR3 size: 13 residues. Trimming stripped 0 bases from V and 0 bases from J, with 3 bases between. Germline V gene sequence: CDR1 KGHSH, CDR2 LQKENI. The CDR3 here is CASSPPVSYEQYF. CDR3 in DNA: TGTGCCAGCTCACCACCGGTCTCCTACGAGCAGTACTTC.

The chain uses TRBV28 and TRBJ2-1; 11 bases map to TRBD2. Trimming at V came to 5 bases and at J to 0 bases, leaving 9 bases not matched to a gene. CDR1 MDHEN and CDR2 SYDVKM come from the germline V gene. This CDR3 spans 18 amino acids. The DNA for the CDR3 is TGTGCCAGCAGTCTCCCGGGACTAGCGGAGAGCTCCTACAATGAGCAGTTCTTC. Translating it yields CASSLPGLAESSYNEQFF.